This T cell receptor beta chain was captured by sequencing in a study of blood T cells in healthy people across ages. The authors ran a second PCR of roughly 6 to 11 cycles using a sample-barcoded 5' primer and a J-beta primer mix. MiXCR, applied by TCRdb to the 5' RACE reads, yields one record per CDR3 protein. This sample has about 1.4 million distinct CDR3 sequences; 59% occur once, and the top ten carry over 5.5%. CDR1 and CDR2 from the germline V gene are LGHDT and YNNKEL (reference sequence). The CDR3 is 15 amino acids. The V and J ends lost 4 bases and 1 base, in that order; junction bases with no gene match: 4.

The V call is TRBV3-1, the J call TRBJ2-5, with 9 nucleotides matching TRBD2. Source material: blood. This TCR derives from a man aged 18 to 35 in good health. The CDR3 coding sequence is TGTGCCAGCAGCCGAGGAGCGGGGGGCCAAGAGACCCAGTACTTC. Protein: CASSRGAGGQETQYF.